This T cell receptor beta chain stems from a study of T cells in pancreatic ductal adenocarcinoma. General study findings and limits: Tumor and blood clonality did not differ significantly, about 0.112 versus 0.072.

No neoadjuvant therapy was given to the selected pancreatic ductal adenocarcinoma patients before their surgery. Repertoires were generated with immunoSEQ multiplex PCR, while TCRdb's copy carries only in-frame clones and drops some. The data hold roughly 100,000 clones, with roughly 95% observed a single time. This CDR3 contains 13 residues. V was pared by 5 bases and J by 7 bases, with 7 bases of the junction left unmatched. Germline V gives CDR1 SGHTA, CDR2 FQGTGA. A remark on this clone: Its antigen is as yet unknown.

V gene TRBV7-3 combines with J gene TRBJ2-7, with 8 bases that match TRBD1. This sequence originates from a human donor with pancreatic ductal adenocarcinoma. Sequences were obtained from PBMCs. CDR3 sequence reads: CASSGGQGREQYF. As DNA, the CDR3 is TGTGCCAGCAGCGGTGGACAGGGAAGGGAGCAGTACTTC.